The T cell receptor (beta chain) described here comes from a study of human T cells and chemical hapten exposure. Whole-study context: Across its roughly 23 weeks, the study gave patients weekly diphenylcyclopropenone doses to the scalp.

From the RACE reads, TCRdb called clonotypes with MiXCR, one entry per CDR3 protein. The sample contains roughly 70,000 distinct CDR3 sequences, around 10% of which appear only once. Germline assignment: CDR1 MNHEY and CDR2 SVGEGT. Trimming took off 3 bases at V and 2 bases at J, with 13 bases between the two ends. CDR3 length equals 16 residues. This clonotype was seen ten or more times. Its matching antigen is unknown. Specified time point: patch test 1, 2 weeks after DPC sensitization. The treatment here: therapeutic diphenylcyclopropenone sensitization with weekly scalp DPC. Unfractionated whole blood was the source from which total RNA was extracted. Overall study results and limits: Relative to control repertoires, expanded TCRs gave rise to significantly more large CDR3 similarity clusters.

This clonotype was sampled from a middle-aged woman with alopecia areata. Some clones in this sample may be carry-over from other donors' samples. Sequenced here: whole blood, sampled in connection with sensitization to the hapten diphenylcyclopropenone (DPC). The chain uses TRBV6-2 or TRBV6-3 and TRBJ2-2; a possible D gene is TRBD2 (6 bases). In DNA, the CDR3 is TGTGCCAGCAGTTATCCAGCAGGGACTAACACCGGGGAGCTGTTTTTT. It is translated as CASSYPAGTNTGELFF.